This T cell receptor beta chain was recovered during a study of T cells in Graves' hyperthyroidism and ophthalmopathy. Study background: Blood from the periphery was taken at initial diagnosis, before any treatment.

RNA transcripts yielded amplified TCR beta CDR3 regions. The HTBI set primed first-round TCR CDR3 RT-PCR. TCRdb reanalysed the multiplex PCR reads using MiXCR and keeps one entry per CDR3 protein. The sample contains approximately 330,000 distinct CDR3 sequences, roughly 15% of which appear only once. Study-level points and caveats: Most expanded thyroid clonotypes above 0.001 recurred in blood.

The study included ophthalmopathy patients with Clinical Activity Score at least 3, NOSPECS grade at least 4 and duration under 3 months. The diagnoses drew upon clinical symptoms, serum thyroxine and TRAb, thyroid ultrasound and orbital computed tomography. For this clonotype: Its antigen is not known.

Germline CDR1 SGHNT, CDR2 YYREEE (reference sequence). Trimming took 3 bases from V and 4 from J; bases not matched to a gene: 5. This CDR3 comprises 16 residues. This clonotype was obtained from a woman aged 40 to 49 with Graves' ophthalmopathy. Sequencing was carried out using blood. The rearrangement uses TRBV5-4 and TRBJ2-3; 13 bases fit TRBD2. The CDR3 DNA follows: TGTGCCAGCAGCTCAGGACTAGCGGGGGCCGCAGATACGCAGTATTTT. It specifies CASSSGLAGAADTQYF.